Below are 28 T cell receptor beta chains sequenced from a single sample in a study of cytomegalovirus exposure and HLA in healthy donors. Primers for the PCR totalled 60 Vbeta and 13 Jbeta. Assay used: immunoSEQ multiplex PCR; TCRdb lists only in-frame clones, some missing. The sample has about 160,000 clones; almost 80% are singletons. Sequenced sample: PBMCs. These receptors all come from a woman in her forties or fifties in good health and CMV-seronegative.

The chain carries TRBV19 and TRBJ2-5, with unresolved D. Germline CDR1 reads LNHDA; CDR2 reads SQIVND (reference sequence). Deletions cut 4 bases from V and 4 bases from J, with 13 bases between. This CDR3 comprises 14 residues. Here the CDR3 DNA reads TGTGCCAGTAGTACTGGTATTAAGCGAGAGACCCAGTACTTC. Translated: CASSTGIKRETQYF.

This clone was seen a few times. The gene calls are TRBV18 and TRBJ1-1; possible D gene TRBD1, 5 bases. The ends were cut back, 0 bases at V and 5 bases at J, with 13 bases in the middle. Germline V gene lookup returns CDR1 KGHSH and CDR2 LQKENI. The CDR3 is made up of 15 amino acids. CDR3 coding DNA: TGTGCCAGCTCACCACCTAGGAGCGGGGGGACTGAAGCTTTCTTT. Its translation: CASSPPRSGGTEAFF.

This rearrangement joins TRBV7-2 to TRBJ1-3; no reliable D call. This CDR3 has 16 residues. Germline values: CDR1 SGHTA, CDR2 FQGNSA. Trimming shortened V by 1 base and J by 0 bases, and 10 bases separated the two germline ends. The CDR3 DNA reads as TGTGCCAGCAGCTTAGGTAGTTTTATCTCTGGAAACACCATATATTTT. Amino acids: CASSLGSFISGNTIYF.

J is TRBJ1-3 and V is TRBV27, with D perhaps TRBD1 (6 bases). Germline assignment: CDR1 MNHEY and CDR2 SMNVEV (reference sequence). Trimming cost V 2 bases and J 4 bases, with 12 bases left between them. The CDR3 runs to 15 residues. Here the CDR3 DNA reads TGTGCCAGCAGTTTACTTGGGGGCGGAGGAAACACCATATATTTT. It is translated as CASSLLGGGGNTIYF.

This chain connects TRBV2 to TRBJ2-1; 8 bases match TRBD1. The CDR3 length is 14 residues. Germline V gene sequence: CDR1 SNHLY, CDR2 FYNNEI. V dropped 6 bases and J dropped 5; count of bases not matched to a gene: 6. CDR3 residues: CASSLGTGDNEQFF. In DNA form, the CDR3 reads TGTGCCAGCAGCCTAGGGACAGGAGACAATGAGCAGTTCTTC.

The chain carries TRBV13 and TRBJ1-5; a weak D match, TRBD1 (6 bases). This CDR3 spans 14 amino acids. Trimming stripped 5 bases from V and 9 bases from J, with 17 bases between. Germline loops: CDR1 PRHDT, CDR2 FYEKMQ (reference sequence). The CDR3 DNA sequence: TGTGCCAGCAGCGTCCGGGACCAAGGGGGGCCCCAGCATTTT. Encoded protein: CASSVRDQGGPQHF.

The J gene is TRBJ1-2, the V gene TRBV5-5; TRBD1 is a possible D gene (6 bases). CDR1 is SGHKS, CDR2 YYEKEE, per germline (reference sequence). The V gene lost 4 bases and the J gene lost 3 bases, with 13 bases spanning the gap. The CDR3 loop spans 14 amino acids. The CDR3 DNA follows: TGTGCCAGCAGCCAAGACAGGACGTACTATGGCTACACCTTC. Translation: CASSQDRTYYGYTF.

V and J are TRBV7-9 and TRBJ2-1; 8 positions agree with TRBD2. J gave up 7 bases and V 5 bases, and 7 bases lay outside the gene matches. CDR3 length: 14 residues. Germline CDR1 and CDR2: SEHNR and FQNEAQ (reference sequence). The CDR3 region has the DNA TGTGCCAGCAGCCAAGGACTAGCAGCTAATGAGCAGTTCTTC. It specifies CASSQGLAANEQFF. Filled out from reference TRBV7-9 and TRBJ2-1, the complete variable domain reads DTGVSQNPRHKITKRGQNVTFRCDPISEHNRLYWYRQTLGQGPEFLTYFQNEAQLEKSRLLSDRFSAERPKGSFSTLEIQRTEQGDSAMYLCASSQGLAANEQFFGPGTRLTVL.

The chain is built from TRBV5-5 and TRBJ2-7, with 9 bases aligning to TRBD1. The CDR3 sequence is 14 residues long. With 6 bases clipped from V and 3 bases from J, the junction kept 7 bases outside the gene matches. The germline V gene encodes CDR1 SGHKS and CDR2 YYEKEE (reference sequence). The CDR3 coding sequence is TGTGCCAGCACCTTCCGGGACAGGGACTACGAGCAGTACTTC. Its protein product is CASTFRDRDYEQYF.

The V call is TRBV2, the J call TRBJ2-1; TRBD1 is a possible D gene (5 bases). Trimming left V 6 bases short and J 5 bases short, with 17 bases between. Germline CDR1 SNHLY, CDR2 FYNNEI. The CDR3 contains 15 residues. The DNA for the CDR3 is TGTGCCAGCAGCAGGGTGATCCTGGGGAACAATGAGCAGTTCTTC. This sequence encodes CASSRVILGNNEQFF.

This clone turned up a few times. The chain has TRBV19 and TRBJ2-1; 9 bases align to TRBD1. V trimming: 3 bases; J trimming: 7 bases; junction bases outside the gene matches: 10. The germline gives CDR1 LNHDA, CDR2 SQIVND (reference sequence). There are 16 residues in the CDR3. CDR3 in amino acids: CASSIRRDRVRNEQFF. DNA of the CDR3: TGTGCCAGTAGTATTAGGAGGGACAGGGTGCGGAATGAGCAGTTCTTC.

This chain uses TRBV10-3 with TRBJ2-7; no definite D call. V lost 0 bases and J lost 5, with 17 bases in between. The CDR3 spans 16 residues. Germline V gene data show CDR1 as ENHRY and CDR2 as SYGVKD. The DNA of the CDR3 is TGTGCCATCAGTGAGTCTATTACTTTCCCAGGTGACGAGCAGTACTTC. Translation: CAISESITFPGDEQYF.

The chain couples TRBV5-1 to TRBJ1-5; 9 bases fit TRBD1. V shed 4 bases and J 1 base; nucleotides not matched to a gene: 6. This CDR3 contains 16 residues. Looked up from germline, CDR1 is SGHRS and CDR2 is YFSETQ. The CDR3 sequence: CASSKGDRESNQPQHF. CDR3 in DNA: TGCGCCAGCAGCAAAGGGGACAGGGAGAGCAATCAGCCCCAGCATTTT.

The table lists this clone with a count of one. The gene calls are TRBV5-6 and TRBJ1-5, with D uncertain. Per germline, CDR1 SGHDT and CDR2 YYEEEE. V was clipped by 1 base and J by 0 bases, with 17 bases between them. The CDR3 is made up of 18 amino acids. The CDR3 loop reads CASSLYGGEQVSNQPQHF. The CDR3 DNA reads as TGTGCCAGCAGCTTGTATGGCGGGGAGCAGGTTAGCAATCAGCCCCAGCATTTT.

The DNA of the CDR3 is TGTGCCACCTACCCCGGGACAGGGGGTACCTACGAGCAGTACTTC. Amino acid sequence: CATYPGTGGTYEQYF. The chain recombines TRBV28 with TRBJ2-7, with 11 bases that match TRBD1. Germline V CDR1 and CDR2: MDHEN, SYDVKM. The CDR3 contains 15 residues. V trimming: 10 bases; J trimming: 2 bases; junction bases outside the gene matches: 10.

CDR3 sequence reads: CASSLPRATDTQYF. Written as DNA, the CDR3 is TGTGCCAGCAGTTTACCGCGGGCCACAGATACGCAGTATTTT. This chain links TRBV28 with TRBJ2-3; D is perhaps TRBD2 (5 bases). The CDR3 totals 14 residues. Germline V CDR1 and CDR2: MDHEN, SYDVKM. Between the trimmed V and J ends, which lost 2 bases and 2 bases, there was a span of 8 bases. Looking up the rest from reference TRBV28 and TRBJ2-3 gives the full variable domain: DVKVTQSSRYLVKRTGEKVFLECVQDMDHENMFWYRQDPGLGLRLIYFSYDVKMKEKGDIPEGYSVSREKKERFSLILESASTNQTSMYLCASSLPRATDTQYFGPGTRLTVL.

The CDR3 bases are TGTGCCAGCTCACCACGTCGGGGTAGCGACAATGAGCAGTTCTTC. As protein: CASSPRRGSDNEQFF. This chain links TRBV18 with TRBJ2-1; maybe TRBD2 (5 bases). Trimming pared 1 base from V and 5 bases from J, leaving 12 bases between. Germline V gene sequence: CDR1 KGHSH, CDR2 LQKENI. The length of the CDR3 is 15 residues.

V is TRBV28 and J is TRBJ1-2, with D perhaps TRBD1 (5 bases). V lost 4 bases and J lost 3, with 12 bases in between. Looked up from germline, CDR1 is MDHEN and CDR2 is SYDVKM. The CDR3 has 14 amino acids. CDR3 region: CASSSRQRYYGYTF. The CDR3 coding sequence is TGTGCCAGCAGTTCGAGACAGCGCTACTATGGCTACACCTTC.

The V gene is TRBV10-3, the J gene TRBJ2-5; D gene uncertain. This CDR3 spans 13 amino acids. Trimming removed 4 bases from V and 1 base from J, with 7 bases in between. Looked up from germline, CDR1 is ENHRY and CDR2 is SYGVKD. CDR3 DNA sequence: TGTGCCATCAGTGTTAGCCGCCAAGAGACCCAGTACTTC. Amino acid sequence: CAISVSRQETQYF.

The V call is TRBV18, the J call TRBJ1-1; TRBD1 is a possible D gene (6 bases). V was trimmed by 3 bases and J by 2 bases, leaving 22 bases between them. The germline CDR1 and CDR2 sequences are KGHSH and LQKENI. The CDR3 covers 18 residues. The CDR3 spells CASSPRGQGIAGNTEAFF. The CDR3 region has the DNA TGTGCCAGCTCACCCCGAGGTCAGGGGATAGCGGGTAACACTGAAGCTTTCTTT.

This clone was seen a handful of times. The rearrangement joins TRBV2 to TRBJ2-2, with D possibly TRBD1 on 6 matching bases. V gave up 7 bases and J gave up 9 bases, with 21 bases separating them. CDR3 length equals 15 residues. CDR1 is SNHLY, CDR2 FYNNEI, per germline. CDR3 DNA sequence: TGTGCCAGCACCTCGCCAAGGGGGTTTACCAGGGAGCTGTTTTTT. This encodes CASTSPRGFTRELFF.

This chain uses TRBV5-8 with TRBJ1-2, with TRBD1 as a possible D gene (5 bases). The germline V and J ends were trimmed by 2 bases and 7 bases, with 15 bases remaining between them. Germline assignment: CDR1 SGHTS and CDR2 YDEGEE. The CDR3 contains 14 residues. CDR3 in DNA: TGTGCCAGCAGCTTACGCATCCTGGGGGGTGGCTACACCTTC. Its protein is CASSLRILGGGYTF.

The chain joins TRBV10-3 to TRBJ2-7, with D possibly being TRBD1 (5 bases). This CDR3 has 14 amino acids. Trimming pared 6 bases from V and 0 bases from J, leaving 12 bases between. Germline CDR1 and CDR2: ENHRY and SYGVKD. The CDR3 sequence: CAIRQGSSSYEQYF. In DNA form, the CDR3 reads TGTGCCATCAGGCAGGGTAGCAGCTCCTACGAGCAGTACTTC.

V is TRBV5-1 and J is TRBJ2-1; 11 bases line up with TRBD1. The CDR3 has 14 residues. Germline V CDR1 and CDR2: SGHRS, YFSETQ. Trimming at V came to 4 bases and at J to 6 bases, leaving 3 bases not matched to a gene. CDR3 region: CASSIGTGGNEQFF. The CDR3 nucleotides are TGCGCCAGCAGCATCGGGACAGGGGGCAATGAGCAGTTCTTC.

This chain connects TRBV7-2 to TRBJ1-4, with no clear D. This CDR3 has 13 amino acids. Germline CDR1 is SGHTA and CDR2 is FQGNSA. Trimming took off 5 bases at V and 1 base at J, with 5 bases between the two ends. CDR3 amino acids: CASSLLTNEKLFF. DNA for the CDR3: TGTGCCAGCAGCCTATTAACTAATGAAAAACTGTTTTTT.

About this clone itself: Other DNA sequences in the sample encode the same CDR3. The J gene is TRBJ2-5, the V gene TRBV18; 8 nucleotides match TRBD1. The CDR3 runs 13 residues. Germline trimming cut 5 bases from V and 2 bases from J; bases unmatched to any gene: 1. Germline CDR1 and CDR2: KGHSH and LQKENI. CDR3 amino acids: CASSGQGQETQYF. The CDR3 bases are TGTGCCAGCTCAGGACAGGGACAAGAGACCCAGTACTTC.

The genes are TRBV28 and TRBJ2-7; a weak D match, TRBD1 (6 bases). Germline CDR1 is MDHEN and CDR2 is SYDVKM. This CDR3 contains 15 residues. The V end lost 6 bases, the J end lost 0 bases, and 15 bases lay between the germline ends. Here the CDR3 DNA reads TGTGCCAGCAGACACAACAAACAGGGCTCCTACGAGCAGTACTTC. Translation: CASRHNKQGSYEQYF. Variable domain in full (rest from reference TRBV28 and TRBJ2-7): DVKVTQSSRYLVKRTGEKVFLECVQDMDHENMFWYRQDPGLGLRLIYFSYDVKMKEKGDIPEGYSVSREKKERFSLILESASTNQTSMYLCASRHNKQGSYEQYFGPGTRLTVT.

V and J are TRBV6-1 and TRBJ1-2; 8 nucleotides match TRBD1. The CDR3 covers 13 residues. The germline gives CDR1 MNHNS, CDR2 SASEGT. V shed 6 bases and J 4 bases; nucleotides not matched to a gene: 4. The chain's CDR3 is CASRMTGVYGYTF. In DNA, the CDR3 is TGTGCCAGCAGGATGACAGGGGTCTATGGCTACACCTTC.